This TCR beta chain was identified during a study of blood T cell repertoires in COVID-19 (dated by TCRdb to 2020 to 2022). In the study overall: Collaborator samples came from the United States, Italy and Spain and covered acute and convalescent phases of COVID-19. The prospective study material was composed of cDNA or gDNA derived from T cells, B-cell-depleted T cells, or PBMCs. The dataset comprised deeply sampled blood TCRbeta repertoires from subjects exposed to, actively infected with, or recovered from COVID-19. The repertoires were made available in a free public database intended to serve as a resource for research on the immune response to SARS-CoV-2. The samples were drawn from two sources: the first 160 participants of the ongoing ImmuneRACE study, and 1,000 to 1,500 subjects contributed by 6 global collaborators. Sample metadata almost always included a de-identified subject ID, COVID-19 status, age in years and sex. HLA class I and class II types, where available, came from metadata supplied by the sample provider rather than from assay-based typing.

V and J lose 3 bases and 6 bases, and a span of 15 bases separates them. Including cysteine and phenylalanine, the CDR3 has 15 amino acids. CDR3 DNA is the only sequence kept; it has 45 bases, read in frame from the first base. CDR1 and CDR2 (SGDLS, YYNGEE) derive from the germline V gene. This clone appeared once. Its binding antigen is unknown. Per-nucleotide qualities are absent, and no much larger clonotype sits a single base away. In Seattle, one collaborating source enrolled patients while the infection was active and tracked those patients longitudinally over the course of disease. Each collaborating institution followed its own protocols to collect whole blood in K2EDTA tubes. For TCRbeta analysis, collaborators shipped samples in one of three forms: frozen whole blood, isolated PBMCs, or DNA extracted from either of those sample types. TCRbeta CDR3 regions were amplified from genomic DNA using the immunoSEQ Assay, a bias-controlled multiplex PCR. On the authors' methods: The number of nucleated cells in each sample was estimated from the amplification of reference gene primers within the assay. Sequence reads were collapsed and filtered to measure the absolute abundance of every unique TCRbeta CDR3 rearrangement. For each sample, productive Simpson clonality was calculated by taking the square root of Simpson's diversity index across productive rearrangements. The immuneACCESS repertoire file appears here via TCRdb, limited to in-frame rearrangements. These files lack a portion of the clones; in checked studies, under half of the deficit traces to unresolved V genes, and the cause of the others is not known. D and trimming were read from the DNA, whereas the V and J calls and clone size are those reported in that table. In this sample the table shows roughly 320,000 clones, just under 90% of which occur a single time. The ten biggest clones cover roughly 6.1% of the sample.

General conclusions and limits of the study: How much clinical and demographic metadata was included differed by source and by participant, and the metadata was provided uncurated.

The clonotype comes from a woman aged 50 to 65 with COVID-19, enrolled during active disease. Here the chain combines TRBV9 and TRBJ2-2, with a tentative D gene TRBD2 over 6 matching bases. The sequencing input was peripheral blood. The bases are TGTGCCAGCAGCGCCGCTGGGGGGAGTCCCGGGGAGCTGTTTTTT. This is translated as CASSAAGGSPGELFF.